A single sample is the source of the 20 T cell receptor beta chains below, sequenced in a study of blood T cell repertoires in COVID-19. Only in-frame clones appear in the TCRdb table, and some are missing; sequencing was by immunoSEQ multiplex PCR. This sample has hundreds of thousands of clones, with around 88% found just once. Sample: peripheral blood. These receptors were taken from a woman aged 80 or over with COVID-19, enrolled during active disease.

The chain joins TRBV5-1 to TRBJ1-6; 7 bases map to TRBD1. Germline CDR1 is SGHRS and CDR2 is YFSETQ. After removal of 3 bases from V and 4 bases from J, the junction contained 4 bases not matched to a gene. CDR3 length: 15 residues. CDR3 coding DNA: TGCGCCAGCAGCTCCGGGACAGCTTATAATTCACCCCTCCACTTT. This codes for CASSSGTAYNSPLHF.

This chain links TRBV29-1 with TRBJ1-2; 9 bases align to TRBD1. The germline V gene has CDR1 SQVTM and CDR2 ANQGSEA. J gave up 8 bases and V 0 bases, and 4 bases lay outside the gene matches. There are 13 residues in the CDR3. The CDR3 DNA reads TGCAGCGTTGAAGACGGGACAGGGAAAGGCTACACCTTC. Protein sequence: CSVEDGTGKGYTF.

The chain is built from TRBV9 and TRBJ2-4; D is perhaps TRBD1 (7 bases). CDR3 length: 15 amino acids. Germline CDR1 SGDLS, CDR2 YYNGEE. V was trimmed by 4 bases and J by 2 bases, leaving 13 bases between them. Here the CDR3 reads CASSPGGTSKNIQYF. The CDR3 coding sequence is TGTGCCAGCAGCCCAGGGGGGACATCCAAAAACATTCAGTACTTC. The full variable domain, its missing parts supplied by reference TRBV9 and TRBJ2-4, is DSGVTQTPKHLITATGQRVTLRCSPRSGDLSVYWYQQSLDQGLQFLIQYYNGEERAKGNILERFSAQQFPDLHSELNLSSLELGDSALYFCASSPGGTSKNIQYFGAGTRLSVL.

This chain links TRBV11-2 with TRBJ2-5, with a tentative D call TRBD2 (6 bases). Per the germline V gene, CDR1 is SGHAT and CDR2 is FQNNGV. Trimming took off 2 bases at V and 1 base at J, with 20 bases between the two ends. The CDR3 is made up of 18 amino acids. The CDR3: CASSLRGLQIAAQETQYF. The CDR3 coding sequence is TGTGCCAGCAGCTTAAGGGGTTTACAGATAGCGGCCCAAGAGACCCAGTACTTC.

The V gene is TRBV24-1, the J gene TRBJ2-3, with no clear D. With 4 bases removed from V and 0 bases from J, the gap between germline ends came to 10 bases. The CDR3 contains 15 residues. Germline values: CDR1 KGHDR, CDR2 SFDVKD. The CDR3 bases are TGTGCCACCAGTGACGAGAGAGCAAGCACAGATACGCAGTATTTT. This translates into CATSDERASTDTQYF.

The chain links TRBV19 to TRBJ1-1, with D maybe TRBD1 (5 bases). The germline V gene has CDR1 LNHDA and CDR2 SQIVND (reference sequence). V was pared by 2 bases and J by 1 base, with 11 bases between. This CDR3 has 15 residues. Here the CDR3 reads CASSISFGGNTEAFF. The CDR3 DNA sequence: TGTGCCAGTAGTATAAGTTTCGGGGGGAACACTGAAGCTTTCTTT.

The genes are TRBV6-1 and TRBJ1-5; 7 bases match TRBD1. The germline V gene encodes CDR1 MNHNS and CDR2 SASEGT. Trimming removed 1 base from V and 2 bases from J; junction bases left unmatched: 2. The CDR3 loop spans 15 amino acids. The CDR3 loop is CASSEVGGGNQPQHF. For the CDR3, the DNA is TGTGCCAGCAGTGAAGTAGGGGGCGGCAATCAGCCCCAGCATTTT.

The gene calls are TRBV2 and TRBJ2-4; 12 bases align to TRBD2. V shed 3 bases, J shed 3 bases, and the junction held 12 bases outside the gene matches. The CDR3 loop spans 19 amino acids. Germline V gives CDR1 SNHLY, CDR2 FYNNEI. DNA of the CDR3: TGTGCCAGCAGTGAGATCCCCGAGACTAGCGGGGGCGGCAAAAACATTCAGTACTTC. This codes for CASSEIPETSGGGKNIQYF.

This clone showed up just once. The rearrangement joins TRBV19 to TRBJ1-3; tentatively, D is TRBD1 (5 bases). Germline values: CDR1 LNHDA, CDR2 SQIVND (reference sequence). The ends were cut back, 7 bases at V and 7 bases at J, with 14 bases in the middle. CDR3 length: 13 residues. CDR3 coding DNA: TGTGCCAGTACCCCTGGGACTTTTAACACCATATATTTT. Protein product: CASTPGTFNTIYF. The full variable domain, its missing parts supplied by reference TRBV19 and TRBJ1-3, is DGGITQSPKYLFRKEGQNVTLSCEQNLNHDAMYWYRQDPGQGLRLIYYSQIVNDFQKGDIAEGYSVSREKKESFPLTVTSAQKNPTAFYLCASTPGTFNTIYFGEGSWLTVV.

The V gene is TRBV2, the J gene TRBJ1-4; possibly TRBD1 for D (6 bases). Trimming shortened V by 7 bases and J by 8 bases, and 17 bases separated the two germline ends. CDR1 SNHLY and CDR2 FYNNEI come from the germline V gene. This CDR3 is built from 14 residues. DNA for the CDR3: TGTGCCAGCAATCTGTGGGGGCAAGGGGAAAAACTGTTTTTT. Its protein is CASNLWGQGEKLFF.

CDR3 in amino acids: CASSSTAQGYTF. The CDR3 nucleotides read TGTGCCAGCAGTTCGACAGCCCAGGGCTACACCTTC. The genes are TRBV2 and TRBJ1-2; TRBD1 might be the D (5 bases). V dropped 5 bases and J dropped 8 bases, with 12 bases sitting between them. CDR3 length: 12 amino acids. Germline lookup yields CDR1 SNHLY and CDR2 FYNNEI.

V usage is TRBV24-1 and J usage is TRBJ2-5, with D tentatively TRBD2 (6 bases). Trimming left V 3 bases short and J 1 base short, with 14 bases between. Germline V gene data show CDR1 as KGHDR and CDR2 as SFDVKD. The CDR3 loop spans 16 amino acids. DNA of the CDR3: TGTGCCACCAGTGATCCCTCCGGGGGAATCCAAGAGACCCAGTACTTC. This codes for CATSDPSGGIQETQYF.

The genes are TRBV6-2 or TRBV6-3 and TRBJ2-3; tentatively, D is TRBD2 (6 bases). This CDR3 is built from 13 residues. CDR1 and CDR2 (germline): MNHEY, SVGEGT. Trimming shortened V by 5 bases and J by 8 bases, and 14 bases separated the two germline ends. For the CDR3, the DNA is TGTGCCAGCAGTATCAGGGACTTAGGTACGCAGTATTTT. It codes for CASSIRDLGTQYF.

This chain links TRBV10-3 with TRBJ2-5, with a weak D call TRBD2 (6 bases). This CDR3 spans 14 amino acids. Germline values: CDR1 ENHRY, CDR2 SYGVKD. V was pared by 2 bases and J by 0 bases, with 7 bases between. CDR3 in DNA: TGTGCCATCAGTGAGCGGGGGAACCAAGAGACCCAGTACTTC. Translating gives CAISERGNQETQYF.

The chain couples TRBV2 to TRBJ1-2; 7 nucleotides match TRBD1. CDR1 is SNHLY, CDR2 FYNNEI, per germline. CDR3 size: 14 residues. Trimming removed 4 bases from V and 5 bases from J; junction bases left unmatched: 7. The CDR3 sequence: CASSGQGARYGYTF. The CDR3 coding sequence is TGTGCCAGCAGTGGACAGGGCGCGAGATATGGCTACACCTTC.

The rearrangement uses TRBV24-1 and TRBJ1-1; D remains unclear. Germline CDR1 KGHDR, CDR2 SFDVKD. This CDR3 contains 13 residues. Deletions cut 7 bases from V and 2 bases from J, with 10 bases between. The CDR3: CATRDDFNTEAFF. CDR3 DNA sequence: TGTGCCACCAGGGATGACTTTAACACTGAAGCTTTCTTT.

This clone was picked up one time. The genes are TRBV19 and TRBJ1-2; a possible D gene is TRBD1 (6 bases). Germline V gene sequence: CDR1 LNHDA, CDR2 SQIVND (reference sequence). Trimming left V 3 bases short and J 3 bases short, with 20 bases between. The CDR3 contains 17 residues. CDR3 in DNA: TGTGCCAGTAGTATGAACGAATACAGGGTGGGGGACTATGGCTACACCTTC. It encodes CASSMNEYRVGDYGYTF.

V and J are TRBV3-1 (or the pseudogene TRBV3-2) and TRBJ2-1; D is uncertain. CDR3 length equals 11 residues. The germline gives CDR1 LGHDT, CDR2 YNNKEL (reference sequence). Between the trimmed V and J ends, which lost 4 bases and 7 bases, there was a span of 5 bases. CDR3 in DNA: TGTGCCAGCAGCCTTTCTAATGAGCAGTTCTTC. Translating gives CASSLSNEQFF.

The rearrangement uses TRBV2 and TRBJ1-6; possible D gene TRBD1, 6 bases. The CDR3 consists of 13 residues. Germline-derived CDR1 and CDR2 are SNHLY and FYNNEI. V lost 6 bases and J lost 7, with 10 bases in between. The DNA for the CDR3 is TGTGCCAGCAGATTCAGGGGAAATTCACCCCTCCACTTT. Its protein is CASRFRGNSPLHF.

The gene calls are TRBV28 and TRBJ1-1; D remains unclear. This CDR3 has 12 amino acids. Germline V gene sequence: CDR1 MDHEN, CDR2 SYDVKM. V lost 7 bases, J lost 9 bases, and 15 bases lay in between. The DNA for the CDR3 is TGTGCCAGCACCGCTCCCCAGTACAAAGCTTTCTTT. This codes for CASTAPQYKAFF.